These T cell receptor beta chains were read from a single sample in a study of shared clonotypes between healthy human individuals. Assay used: immunoSEQ multiplex PCR; TCRdb lists only in-frame clones, some missing. Among about 1.5 million clones listed, 95% to 99% were seen once. Source material: naive CD4+ T cells sorted from blood. Source of these receptors: a man younger than 45 in good health. CDR3s include the opening cysteine and the closing phenylalanine or tryptophan. The order of the fields is CDR3 length, J gene, V gene, clone size, D gene, CDR3 DNA, CDR3 protein. A D gene is named only where the DNA matches it firmly. Size is omitted from some rows. Given values are once, few, many or a class for expanded clones.

14 TRBJ2-7 TRBV19 NA NA TGTGCCAGTAGTATGCGGGGCGGGACCTACGAGCAGTACTTC CASSMRGGTYEQYF
11 TRBJ2-4 TRBV20-1 NA NA TGCAGTGCTAGAGATCTTCACATTCAGTACTTC CSARDLHIQYF
15 TRBJ2-3 TRBV4-1 NA TRBD2 TGCACCAGCAGGCCCAGCGGGACGGTAGCAGATACGCAGTATTTT CTSRPSGTVADTQYF
14 TRBJ1-1 TRBV5-1 NA NA TGCGCCAGCAGCCGGGACGGCCGGGACACTGAAGCTTTCTTT CASSRDGRDTEAFF
15 TRBJ2-5 TRBV9 NA TRBD1 TGTGCCAGCAGCCCCCGGACAGGGTGGAGTGAGACCCAGTACTTC CASSPRTGWSETQYF
17 TRBJ2-7 TRBV5-6 NA NA TGTGCCAGCAGCTTATATTTCATTGACTACCCCCCATACGAGCAGTACTTC CASSLYFIDYPPYEQYF
14 TRBJ1-1 TRBV10-1 NA NA TGCGCCAGCAGTGAGGTGGGGGGTGGAACTGAAGCTTTCTTT CASSEVGGGTEAFF
15 TRBJ2-3 TRBV19 NA TRBD1 TGTGCCAGTAGTATCCCCAGGGGGACGGGAGATACGCAGTATTTT CASSIPRGTGDTQYF
17 TRBJ2-7 TRBV4-2 NA NA TGTGCCAGCAGCGGAACGCCACAGAAGGGCGGCGGTTACGAGCAGTACTTC CASSGTPQKGGGYEQYF
14 TRBJ1-2 TRBV30 NA TRBD1 TGTGCCTGGAGTATTGGGACAGCACTATATGGCTACACCTTC CAWSIGTALYGYTF
14 TRBJ2-4 TRBV2 once TRBD2 TGTGCCAGCAGTACTAGCGGGAGGCTAAACATTCAGTACTTC CASSTSGRLNIQYF
13 TRBJ2-1 TRBV19 NA TRBD2 TGTGCCAGTAGTAAACTAGCGGGAGATGAGCAGTTCTTC CASSKLAGDEQFF
16 TRBJ2-3 TRBV9 NA NA TGTGCCAGCAGCGTAGGCGAGGGGGTTAGCACAGATACGCAGTATTTT CASSVGEGVSTDTQYF
13 TRBJ1-2 TRBV9 NA NA TGTGCCAGCAGCGTTTCGGGGGCGGATGGCTACACCTTC CASSVSGADGYTF
14 TRBJ1-5 TRBV30 NA NA TGTGCCTGGAGTCCAACTATTAGCAATCAGCCCCAGCATTTT CAWSPTISNQPQHF
18 TRBJ2-1 TRBV7-2 NA TRBD2 TGTGCCAGCAGCCCCCGGAGGGCTAGCGGGAGGCCGAGTAATGAGCAGTTCTTC CASSPRRASGRPSNEQFF
14 TRBJ2-1 TRBV9 NA TRBD1 TGTGCCAGCAGCGTTACAGGGGGCTGGAATGAGCAGTTCTTC CASSVTGGWNEQFF
11 TRBJ2-1 TRBV28 NA NA TGTGCCAGCTATCGATTCAATGAGCAGTTCTTC CASYRFNEQFF
12 TRBJ2-3 TRBV5-1 NA NA TGCGCCAGCAGCTTCTCGGCAGATACGCAGTATTTT CASSFSADTQYF
14 TRBJ2-2 TRBV28 NA NA TGTGCCACGATATACGGGAGCAGCACCGGGGAGCTGTTTTTT CATIYGSSTGELFF
15 TRBJ2-1 TRBV14 NA NA TGTGCCAGCAGCCAAGGGACAGTCTCCTACAATGAGCAGTTCTTC CASSQGTVSYNEQFF
12 TRBJ2-7 TRBV5-1 NA NA TGCGCCAGCAGCTTGTCTGGGTACGAGCAGTACTTC CASSLSGYEQYF
14 TRBJ2-7 TRBV15 NA NA TGTGCCACCAGCAGAGTTTGGAGGGACCACGAGCAGTACTTC CATSRVWRDHEQYF
14 TRBJ1-2 TRBV28 NA NA TGTGCCAGCAGTCCGCCAAACAGCGGCTATGGCTACACCTTC CASSPPNSGYGYTF
14 TRBJ2-1 TRBV6-1 NA NA TGTGCCAGCAGAGGGAATTACGGAACTGATGAGCAGTTCTTC CASRGNYGTDEQFF
16 TRBJ2-1 TRBV7-9 NA TRBD2 TGTGCCAGCAGCAAACTAGCGCAAGGTCCCTACAATGAGCAGTTCTTC CASSKLAQGPYNEQFF
13 TRBJ1-1 TRBV10-3 NA NA TGTGCCATCACGCCACGGATGAACACTGAAGCTTTCTTT CAITPRMNTEAFF
16 TRBJ2-2 TRBV9 NA TRBD1 TGTGCCAGCAGCGTAGGAGGGACAGGGGTAACCGGGGAGCTGTTTTTT CASSVGGTGVTGELFF
15 TRBJ1-2 TRBV5-1 NA TRBD1 TGCGCCAGCAGCTTGACAGGGGTTGGGAACTATGGCTACACCTTC CASSLTGVGNYGYTF
11 TRBJ2-7 TRBV30 NA NA TGTGCCTGGAGCCCAGGGGTCCAGCAGTACTTC CAWSPGVQQYF
13 TRBJ1-5 TRBV19 NA NA TGTGCCAGTAGTATCGCCAGGGACCAGCCCCAGCATTTT CASSIARDQPQHF
13 TRBJ2-7 TRBV2 NA TRBD2 TGTGCCAGCGGGACTAGCGGCACCTACGAGCAGTACTTC CASGTSGTYEQYF
15 TRBJ2-5 TRBV5-1 NA NA TGCGCCAGCAGCAGAAATACTATATACCAAGAGACCCAGTACTTC CASSRNTIYQETQYF
13 TRBJ2-1 TRBV14 NA NA TGTGCCAGCAGCCAAGGCCCAGAAGAACTGAAGTTCTTC CASSQGPEELKFF
15 TRBJ1-2 TRBV25-1 NA TRBD1 TGTGCCAGCAGCCCCAACCCGACAGGGATGGAGGGCTACACCTTC CASSPNPTGMEGYTF
13 TRBJ2-5 TRBV30 NA NA TGTGCCTGGTCCAGGGGCCACCAAGAGACCCAGTACTTC CAWSRGHQETQYF
11 TRBJ1-1 TRBV10-2 NA NA TGCGCCAGCAGTGAGATAACTGAAGCTTTCTTT CASSEITEAFF
15 TRBJ2-2 TRBV5-1 NA TRBD1 TGCGCCAGCAGCCAGGGACAGGTTAACACCGGGGAGCTGTTTTTT CASSQGQVNTGELFF
14 TRBJ2-1 TRBV29-1 once NA TGCAGCGTTGGGAATAAACTAGCCGCTAATGAGCAGTTCTTC CSVGNKLAANEQFF
12 TRBJ2-2 TRBV7-9 NA NA TGTGCCAGCAGCTTAACGACCGGGGAGCTGTTTTTT CASSLTTGELFF
13 TRBJ2-7 TRBV5-6 NA TRBD2 TGTGCCAGTAAAAAGCGGGAATCCTACGAGCAGTACTTC CASKKRESYEQYF
16 TRBJ2-3 TRBV5-6 NA TRBD2 TGTGCCAGCAGCGGTTGGACTAGCGGCCTCACAGATACGCAGTATTTT CASSGWTSGLTDTQYF
16 TRBJ2-2 TRBV11-2 NA TRBD1 TGTGCCAGCAGCCTACAGGCAGGGGGCAACACCGGGGAGCTGTTTTTT CASSLQAGGNTGELFF
15 TRBJ2-3 TRBV28 NA TRBD1 TGTGCCAGCAGTCCCCAGGGGGCTGGTACAGATACGCAGTATTTT CASSPQGAGTDTQYF
10 TRBJ2-2 TRBV20-1 NA NA TGCAGTGATAACACCGGGGAGCTGTTTTTT CSDNTGELFF
11 TRBJ2-7 TRBV29-1 NA NA TGCAGCGTTGTGGGCTCCTACGAGCAGTACTTC CSVVGSYEQYF
15 TRBJ2-2 TRBV5-1 NA NA TGCGCCAGCAGCTTGAGAGGGTTCGGCACCGGGGAGCTGTTTTTT CASSLRGFGTGELFF
13 TRBJ2-1 TRBV10-3 NA TRBD2 TGTGCCATCAAGCCTAGCGGGATCGATGAGCAGTTCTTC CAIKPSGIDEQFF
14 TRBJ2-7 TRBV14 NA NA TGTGCCAGCAGCCAGCACAGGTTGGTGTACGAGCAGTACTTC CASSQHRLVYEQYF
15 TRBJ2-1 TRBV5-1 NA TRBD2 TGCGCCAGCAGCTCCACGACTAGCGGGAGCTTTGAGCAGTTCTTC CASSSTTSGSFEQFF
14 TRBJ1-1 TRBV6-1 NA TRBD1 TGTGCCAGCAGCATAGACAGGGGGGCTACTGAAGCTTTCTTT CASSIDRGATEAFF
17 TRBJ2-1 TRBV5-1 NA TRBD2 TGCGCCAGCAGCTTGGGGGGACTAGCGGGAGTAAACAATGAGCAGTTCTTC CASSLGGLAGVNNEQFF
14 TRBJ2-2 TRBV9 NA NA TGTGCCAGCAGCGTACCCCAGAACACCGGGGAGCTGTTTTTT CASSVPQNTGELFF
14 TRBJ2-5 TRBV7-2 NA NA TGTGCCAGCAGCCGACGGTGGAACGGGGAGACCCAGTACTTC CASSRRWNGETQYF